This passage covers 17 T cell receptor beta chains from one sample sequenced in a study of blood T cell repertoires in COVID-19. TCRdb keeps only in-frame clones here, not all; method: immunoSEQ multiplex PCR. The data contain around 72,000 clones, more than 85% of them singletons. The material sequenced was peripheral blood. Receptors originate from a human donor with active COVID-19. The donor label of this sample is uncertain.

The chain links TRBV7-8 to TRBJ2-7; 8 bases align to TRBD2. From germline, CDR1 is SGHVS and CDR2 FQNEAQ. There are 16 residues in the CDR3. Trimming took 1 base from V and 2 from J; bases not matched to a gene: 7. The CDR3 region is CASSLVETSETYEQYF. CDR3 sequence (DNA): TGTGCCAGCAGCTTAGTTGAGACTAGCGAGACCTACGAGCAGTACTTC.

The chain is built from TRBV12-3 or TRBV12-4 and TRBJ1-1; D is unclear. Trimming stripped 5 bases from V and 1 base from J, with 5 bases between. The CDR3 is 12 residues long. The CDR3 DNA follows: TGTGCCAGCAGTCCCCAGAACACTGAAGCTTTCTTT. It yields the protein CASSPQNTEAFF.

This chain joins TRBV19 and TRBJ1-5, with D unresolved. The CDR3 totals 16 residues. Germline loops: CDR1 LNHDA, CDR2 SQIVND (reference sequence). The ends were cut back, 1 base at V and 0 bases at J, with 10 bases in the middle. The CDR3 protein is CASSIVRLYSNQPQHF. DNA for the CDR3: TGTGCCAGTAGTATAGTGAGGCTCTATAGCAATCAGCCCCAGCATTTT.

The chain couples TRBV7-2 to TRBJ2-3; 9 positions match TRBD2. CDR1 and CDR2 from the germline V gene are SGHTA and FQGNSA. The CDR3 loop spans 15 amino acids. With V trimmed by 5 bases and J by 4 bases, 7 bases remained unmatched. The CDR3 is CASSGTSSVADTQYF. The CDR3 DNA sequence: TGTGCCAGCAGCGGGACTAGCTCGGTTGCAGATACGCAGTATTTT.

The chain has TRBV9 and TRBJ2-7; a possible D gene is TRBD2 (6 bases). In germline, CDR1 is SGDLS, CDR2 YYNGEE. The CDR3 spans 14 residues. Between the trimmed V and J ends, which lost 0 bases and 3 bases, there was a span of 10 bases. CDR3 sequence: CASSVGSGGYEQYF. CDR3 DNA: TGTGCCAGCAGCGTAGGGTCCGGGGGCTACGAGCAGTACTTC.

The rearrangement uses TRBV11-2 and TRBJ2-1; tentatively, D is TRBD2 (6 bases). The V gene's germline CDR1 is SGHAT and CDR2 FQNNGV. Deletions cut 1 base from V and 3 bases from J, with 10 bases between. This CDR3 contains 15 residues. Written as DNA, the CDR3 is TGTGCCAGCAGCTTAGGAGTGGGAGGCTACAATGAGCAGTTCTTC. Translated: CASSLGVGGYNEQFF.

This chain links TRBV5-1 with TRBJ2-7, with D possibly matching TRBD2 (5 bases). The CDR3 is 13 amino acids. CDR1 and CDR2 (germline): SGHRS, YFSETQ. Between the trimmed V and J ends, which lost 4 bases and 2 bases, there was a span of 10 bases. CDR3 nucleotides: TGCGCCAGCAGCCCGAGAGGGCCCTACGAGCAGTACTTC. Its translation: CASSPRGPYEQYF.

In this sample, this clone turned up once. The V and J genes are TRBV9 and TRBJ1-1; D is ambiguous. Trimming stripped 6 bases from V and 4 bases from J, with 19 bases between. The CDR3 has 15 residues. CDR1 is SGDLS, CDR2 YYNGEE, per germline. The CDR3 region has the DNA TGTGCCAGCACTCGACACTGGGAGAGCGGCACTGAAGCTTTCTTT. Its translation: CASTRHWESGTEAFF.

Only one count was recorded for this clone. This chain joins TRBV11-2 and TRBJ2-7; D not certain. There are 14 residues in the CDR3. Germline CDR1 SGHAT, CDR2 FQNNGV. The ends were cut back, 2 bases at V and 4 bases at J, with 12 bases in the middle. In nucleotides, the CDR3 is TGTGCCAGCAGCTTAATTACAGCTTCTTACGAGCAGTACTTC. Protein: CASSLITASYEQYF.

This chain uses TRBV19 with TRBJ1-1, with D unclear. The CDR3 length is 15 residues. CDR1 and CDR2 from the germline V gene are LNHDA and SQIVND (reference sequence). Trimming removed 1 base at V and 4 bases at J, with 13 bases between. The CDR3, as DNA: TGTGCCAGTAGTATAGCCGCCGCCAGCGCCACTGAAGCTTTCTTT. It translates to CASSIAAASATEAFF.

This chain connects TRBV7-2 to TRBJ2-3; D is uncertain. The CDR3 is 12 residues long. From germline, CDR1 is SGHTA and CDR2 FQGNSA. Trimming removed 5 bases from V and 2 bases from J, with 5 bases in between. The CDR3 region has the DNA TGTGCCAGCAGCCAATTCACAGATACGCAGTATTTT. Translation gives CASSQFTDTQYF.

This clone was seen more than once but under ten times. The CDR3 sequence is CASSFPRDRATEAFF. The CDR3 coding sequence is TGTGCCAGCAGCTTCCCACGGGACAGGGCCACTGAAGCTTTCTTT. This sequence joins TRBV11-3 and TRBJ1-1, with 9 nucleotides matching TRBD1. Germline V gene sequence: CDR1 SGHNT, CDR2 YENEEA. CDR3 length: 15 residues. The junction had 6 bases not matched to a gene; V was cut back by 3 bases and J by 4 bases.

The chain links TRBV6-5 to TRBJ2-7, with 7 nucleotides matching TRBD1. CDR3 length: 13 residues. The germline gives CDR1 MNHEY, CDR2 SVGAGI. The V segment lost 7 bases and the J segment 3 bases; nucleotides outside the gene matches: 6. CDR3 nucleotides: TGTGCCAGCAAACGACAGGGTGTCTACGAGCAGTACTTC. Its protein product is CASKRQGVYEQYF.

The rearrangement joins TRBV6-2 or TRBV6-3 to TRBJ2-7, with D maybe TRBD1 (7 bases). The CDR3 loop spans 15 amino acids. V was cut by 2 bases and J by 7 bases, with 18 bases left in between. Germline CDR1 reads MNHEY; CDR2 reads SVGEGT. The CDR3 bases are TGTGCCAGCAGTTACCCCGGACAGCCAGGGGGGGAGCAGTACTTC. It encodes CASSYPGQPGGEQYF.

This chain connects TRBV15 to TRBJ2-7; D ambiguous. Germline-derived CDR1 and CDR2 are LNHNV and YYDKDF (reference sequence). CDR3 size: 16 residues. The V gene lost 0 bases and the J gene lost 3 bases, with 15 bases spanning the gap. CDR3 DNA sequence: TGTGCCACCAGCAGAGATTCTTCGGCGGATGACTACGAGCAGTACTTC. Translated: CATSRDSSADDYEQYF.

The chain recombines TRBV7-9 with TRBJ2-7, with 11 bases aligning to TRBD2. The germline CDR1 and CDR2 sequences are SEHNR and FQNEAQ (reference sequence). Trimming at V came to 4 bases and at J to 3 bases, leaving 11 bases not matched to a gene. The CDR3 loop spans 17 amino acids. The chain's CDR3 is CASSSSQLTSGNYEQYF. The CDR3 region has the DNA TGTGCCAGCAGCTCCTCTCAGCTGACTAGCGGGAACTACGAGCAGTACTTC.

This chain uses TRBV18 with TRBJ2-7; 15 nucleotides align to TRBD2. Looked up from germline, CDR1 is KGHSH and CDR2 is LQKENI. The CDR3 has 17 amino acids. After removal of 3 bases from V and 2 bases from J, the junction contained 5 bases not matched to a gene. The CDR3 coding sequence is TGTGCCAGCTCACCCAAGGGACTAGCGGGAGGAACCTACGAGCAGTACTTC. Protein sequence: CASSPKGLAGGTYEQYF.